Below, 10 T cell receptor beta chains from the same sample are listed, as sequenced in a study of neoadjuvant anti-PD-1 for oral cavity cancer. Sequencing used immunoSEQ multiplex PCR; TCRdb keeps in-frame clones, though not all of them. The sample holds around 9,100 clones, 64% seen once. Time point here: after neoadjuvant nivolumab, at surgical resection. Source: PBMCs, taken after nivolumab (anti-PD-1) treatment. These receptors were obtained from a person aged 35-80 years with oral cavity squamous cell carcinoma.

This clone was seen more than once but under ten times. The genes are TRBV4-1 and TRBJ1-6; D ambiguous. The CDR3 runs to 15 residues. Looked up from germline, CDR1 is MGHRA and CDR2 is YSYEKL. Trimming cost V 3 bases and J 7 bases, with 13 bases left between them. The CDR3 sequence: CASSHLTGRNSPLHF. For the CDR3, the DNA is TGCGCCAGCAGCCACCTCACCGGGAGGAATTCACCCCTCCACTTT.

The chain links TRBV27 to TRBJ1-6; D gene unclear. The germline V and J ends were trimmed by 5 bases and 14 bases, with 13 bases remaining between them. Germline values: CDR1 MNHEY, CDR2 SMNVEV (reference sequence). This CDR3 is 12 amino acids long. The CDR3 loop is CASSPQTRTLHF. The CDR3 coding sequence is TGTGCCAGCAGTCCCCAAACCAGGACCCTCCACTTT.

The chain carries TRBV7-3 and TRBJ2-2; D remains unclear. The CDR3 contains 15 residues. Trimming took 6 bases from V and 2 from J, leaving 13 bases between them. The germline CDR1 and CDR2 sequences are SGHTA and FQGTGA. The CDR3 DNA is TGTGCCAGCAGTCTATCGCCGGGCAACACCGGGGAGCTGTTTTTT. Its protein product is CASSLSPGNTGELFF.

The chain recombines TRBV4-1 with TRBJ2-7; D possibly corresponds to TRBD1 (6 bases). The germline V gene encodes CDR1 MGHRA and CDR2 YSYEKL. The CDR3 is 15 amino acids. The ends were cut back, 3 bases at V and 1 base at J, with 13 bases in the middle. CDR3 DNA sequence: TGCGCCAGCAGCCAGGGCTACAGGGCGTCCTACGAGCAGTACTTC. Protein: CASSQGYRASYEQYF.

The rearrangement joins TRBV7-6 to TRBJ1-6; 8 bases line up with TRBD1. Losses at the gene ends were 2 bases for V and 6 bases for J; bases not matched to a gene: 6. The CDR3 sequence is 16 residues long. Looked up from germline, CDR1 is SGHVS and CDR2 is FNYEAQ. CDR3 nucleotide sequence: TGTGCCAGCAGCTTACAGACAGGGGCGACTAATTCACCCCTCCACTTT. Translated: CASSLQTGATNSPLHF.

The CDR3 is CSVSSGGRFYEQYF. Written as DNA, the CDR3 is TGCAGCGTTTCATCCGGGGGACGATTCTACGAGCAGTACTTC. The chain has TRBV29-1 and TRBJ2-7, with a possible D match to TRBD2 (6 bases). From germline, CDR1 is SQVTM and CDR2 ANQGSEA. V dropped 5 bases and J dropped 3 bases, with 17 bases sitting between them. The length of the CDR3 is 14 residues.

This clone was counted between two and nine times. The rearrangement uses TRBV19 and TRBJ1-2; 7 nucleotides agree with TRBD1. The CDR3 is 15 amino acids. V lost 4 bases to trimming and J lost 2 bases; unmatched junction nucleotides: 7. CDR1 is LNHDA, CDR2 SQIVND, per germline (reference sequence). Here the CDR3 reads CASSTRDSVNYGYTF. CDR3 DNA: TGTGCCAGTAGTACCCGGGACAGTGTCAACTATGGCTACACCTTC.

The CDR3 region has the DNA TGCGCCAGCAGCTTGGGCGGGACAGGGGAGAAGCAGCCCCAGCATTTT. Amino acid sequence: CASSLGGTGEKQPQHF. The gene calls are TRBV5-1 and TRBJ1-5; 10 nucleotides line up with TRBD1. The CDR3 loop spans 16 amino acids. The V and J ends lost 0 bases and 7 bases, in that order; junction bases with no gene match: 7. Germline lookup yields CDR1 SGHRS and CDR2 YFSETQ.

There are a few counts of this clone. The V and J genes are TRBV11-3 and TRBJ2-5; maybe TRBD2 (5 bases). V gave up 5 bases and J gave up 3 bases, with 13 bases separating them. The CDR3 has 14 residues. Germline lookup yields CDR1 SGHNT and CDR2 YENEEA. The CDR3 DNA sequence: TGTGCCAGCAGCGTAGGCGGGCCCGAAGAGACCCAGTACTTC. Translated: CASSVGGPEETQYF.

This chain connects TRBV19 to TRBJ1-1; D perhaps matches TRBD1 (5 bases). The germline V gene has CDR1 LNHDA and CDR2 SQIVND (reference sequence). The CDR3 sequence is 11 residues long. Trimming took off 9 bases at V and 12 bases at J, with 17 bases between the two ends. The CDR3 is CASQGAWGTFF. CDR3 sequence (DNA): TGTGCCAGCCAGGGCGCCTGGGGAACTTTCTTT.